This is a list of T cell receptor beta chains from one sample in a study of cytomegalovirus exposure and HLA in healthy donors. Clones were read by immunoSEQ multiplex PCR, and TCRdb kept only the in-frame ones, dropping some. The sample spans about 55,000 clones; the ten largest clones claim about 9.2%. Sequencing used PBMCs. The receptors come from a man aged 45-60 years in good health and CMV-seropositive. Both conserved end residues are part of each CDR3. The D gene is left open where the match is weak. Clone size appears in some rows only: once, few, many, or a class for an expanded clone.

size	V	J	D	CDR3	DNA
-	TRBV19	TRBJ1-5	-	CASSRQDRQPQHF	TGTGCCAGTAGTAGGCAGGATCGTCAGCCCCAGCATTTT
-	TRBV19	TRBJ2-6	-	CASSWGLSGANVLTF	TGTGCCAGTAGTTGGGGGCTCTCTGGGGCCAACGTCCTGACTTTC
-	TRBV4-1	TRBJ1-2	-	CASSQSGAINYGYTF	TGCGCCAGCAGCCAGTCAGGGGCCATTAACTATGGCTACACCTTC
-	TRBV7-9	TRBJ2-1	TRBD1	CASSSGQGAYNEQFF	TGTGCCAGCAGCTCCGGACAGGGGGCCTACAATGAGCAGTTCTTC
-	TRBV29-1	TRBJ1-2	TRBD1	CSVEGQGAGGYTF	TGCAGCGTTGAGGGACAGGGGGCGGGTGGCTACACCTTC
-	TRBV30	TRBJ2-3	-	CAWSAAGRPGTQYF	TGTGCCTGGAGTGCTGCGGGACGCCCGGGTACGCAGTATTTT
-	TRBV7-8	TRBJ1-5	-	CASSPDRTQPQHF	TGTGCCAGCAGCCCTGACAGGACTCAGCCCCAGCATTTT
-	TRBV6-6	TRBJ2-3	TRBD2	CASSPGLAGVVDTQYF	TGTGCCAGCAGCCCGGGACTAGCGGGGGTAGTGGATACGCAGTATTTT
-	TRBV6-4	TRBJ1-1	TRBD1	CASGGTATMNTEAFF	TGTGCCAGCGGTGGGACAGCTACCATGAACACTGAAGCTTTCTTT
-	TRBV9	TRBJ2-5	-	CASSVGVSPDETQYF	TGTGCCAGCAGCGTAGGTGTTAGCCCCGATGAGACCCAGTACTTC
-	TRBV4-2	TRBJ1-1	-	CASSQEQANTEAFF	TGTGCCAGCAGCCAAGAACAGGCGAACACTGAAGCTTTCTTT
-	TRBV28	TRBJ1-2	-	CASSSRGGGNGYTF	TGTGCCAGCAGTTCGAGGGGGGGCGGAAATGGCTACACCTTC
-	TRBV5-4	TRBJ1-2	TRBD1	CASSRRGGQPLYGYTF	TGTGCCAGCAGCCGCCGAGGGGGACAGCCACTATATGGCTACACCTTC
-	TRBV6-5	TRBJ2-1	-	CASSSVQGRNEQFF	TGTGCCAGCAGTTCCGTACAGGGAAGGAATGAGCAGTTCTTC
-	TRBV11-2	TRBJ2-5	-	CASSQYGADNAETQYF	TGTGCCAGCAGCCAGTACGGCGCGGACAACGCAGAGACCCAGTACTTC
-	TRBV29-1	TRBJ1-4	-	CSAMTPWDEKLFF	TGCAGCGCCATGACTCCTTGGGATGAAAAACTGTTTTTT
-	TRBV7-3	TRBJ2-5	TRBD2	CASSPPSSGGPETQYF	TGTGCCAGCAGCCCCCCGAGTAGCGGGGGGCCGGAGACCCAGTACTTC
-	TRBV28	TRBJ2-2	TRBD1	CASSSQGAAPGELFF	TGTGCCAGCAGTTCGCAGGGGGCCGCACCCGGGGAGCTGTTTTTT
-	TRBV7-6	TRBJ1-1	TRBD1	CASSSPTGGGGTEAFF	TGTGCCAGCAGCTCCCCGACAGGGGGCGGCGGCACTGAAGCTTTCTTT
-	TRBV7-6	TRBJ2-5	-	CASSRLVLETQYF	TGTGCCAGCAGCAGACTAGTGTTGGAGACCCAGTACTTC
-	TRBV7-9	TRBJ1-4	-	CASSLRPGFFDEKLFF	TGTGCCAGCAGCCTCCGTCCAGGGTTTTTCGATGAAAAACTGTTTTTT
-	TRBV6-5	TRBJ2-1	TRBD2	CASSLSGRTYNEQFF	TGTGCCAGCAGCCTTAGCGGGAGGACCTACAATGAGCAGTTCTTC
-	TRBV30	TRBJ2-1	-	CAWRMDWGNEQFF	TGTGCCTGGAGAATGGACTGGGGCAATGAGCAGTTCTTC
-	TRBV18	TRBJ1-1	-	CASSQKGDTEAFF	TGTGCCAGCTCACAAAAGGGAGACACTGAAGCTTTCTTT
-	TRBV4-2	TRBJ2-1	TRBD2	CASSQETSGRWFF	TGTGCCAGCAGCCAAGAGACTAGCGGGAGATGGTTCTTC
-	TRBV2	TRBJ2-5	TRBD1	CASGSGTGVETQYF	TGTGCCAGCGGTTCCGGGACAGGGGTTGAGACCCAGTACTTC
-	TRBV6-1	TRBJ2-3	-	CASSEGRGPSTDTQYF	TGTGCCAGCAGTGAAGGGAGGGGGCCGAGCACAGATACGCAGTATTTT
-	TRBV6-5	TRBJ2-7	TRBD1	CASSLGQGRNEQYF	TGTGCCAGCAGTCTAGGACAGGGGCGCAACGAGCAGTACTTC
-	TRBV28	TRBJ2-7	TRBD1	CASSSDRVQYF	TGTGCCAGCAGTTCCGACAGGGTGCAGTACTTC
-	TRBV5-1	TRBJ1-5	TRBD1	CASSPGTGGTGQPQHF	TGCGCCAGCAGCCCGGGGACAGGGGGTACCGGGCAGCCCCAGCATTTT
-	TRBV30	TRBJ2-3	TRBD2	CAWSPQPEREREVGEDTQYF	TGTGCCTGGAGTCCGCAACCCGAGCGGGAGCGGGAAGTAGGTGAAGATACGCAGTATTTT
-	TRBV5-5	TRBJ2-7	-	CASSLGGGTHYEQYF	TGTGCCAGCAGCTTGGGGGGCGGGACCCACTACGAGCAGTACTTC
-	TRBV6-6	TRBJ2-1	TRBD2	CASRSLAADNEQFF	TGTGCCAGCAGATCACTAGCGGCCGACAATGAGCAGTTCTTC
-	TRBV5-8	TRBJ1-1	-	CASSWPTVNTEAFF	TGTGCCAGCAGCTGGCCGACAGTAAACACTGAAGCTTTCTTT
-	TRBV4-3	TRBJ1-2	-	CASSQDRAPLYGYTF	TGCGCCAGCAGCCAAGACAGGGCCCCTCTATATGGCTACACCTTC
-	TRBV25-1	TRBJ1-2	-	CASSEWGGNYGYTF	TGTGCCAGCAGTGAATGGGGGGGAAACTATGGCTACACCTTC
large	TRBV7-9	TRBJ1-5	-	CASSSPDSDQPQHF	TGTGCCAGCAGCTCCCCGGACAGCGATCAGCCCCAGCATTTT
-	TRBV28	TRBJ2-2	TRBD2	CASSLWGTSGRNGELFF	TGTGCCAGCAGTTTATGGGGGACTAGCGGGAGAAACGGGGAGCTGTTTTTT
-	TRBV6-5	TRBJ2-2	TRBD1	CASRAGGTGELFF	TGTGCCAGCAGAGCAGGGGGCACCGGGGAGCTGTTTTTT
-	TRBV5-4	TRBJ1-1	TRBD1	CASRRQGDPEAFF	TGTGCCAGCAGAAGACAGGGAGATCCTGAAGCTTTCTTT
-	TRBV4-1	TRBJ1-4	-	CASSLRQSQEKLFF	TGCGCCAGCAGCCTAAGACAGTCACAGGAAAAACTGTTTTTT
-	TRBV2	TRBJ1-3	-	CASSDGVSGNTIYF	TGTGCCAGCAGTGACGGTGTCTCTGGAAACACCATATATTTT
-	TRBV19	TRBJ2-1	-	CASSIDLSARRREQFF	TGTGCCAGTAGTATAGATCTATCAGCTCGGAGAAGGGAGCAGTTCTTC
-	TRBV14	TRBJ2-7	TRBD2	CASSQGALADFSYEQYF	TGTGCCAGCAGCCAAGGGGCGCTAGCGGACTTCTCCTACGAGCAGTACTTC
-	TRBV5-1	TRBJ1-3	TRBD1	CASRSQGASGNTIYF	TGCGCCAGCAGGTCACAGGGGGCATCTGGAAACACCATATATTTT
-	TRBV6-5	TRBJ2-2	-	CATRRSTGELFF	TGTGCCACCAGGAGAAGCACCGGGGAGCTGTTTTTT
-	TRBV7-2	TRBJ2-7	TRBD1	CASSRDRGFYEQYF	TGTGCCAGCAGCCGGGACAGGGGATTTTACGAGCAGTACTTC
-	TRBV11-3	TRBJ2-3	-	CASSLGTSTDTQYF	TGTGCCAGCAGCTTAGGGACTAGCACAGATACGCAGTATTTT
-	TRBV7-2	TRBJ1-1	-	CASSLRRGTEAFF	TGTGCCAGCAGCCTTAGACGGGGCACTGAAGCTTTCTTT
-	TRBV30	TRBJ2-5	TRBD2	CAWSVPRLAGETQYF	TGTGCCTGGAGTGTACCCCGACTAGCGGGAGAGACCCAGTACTTC
-	TRBV18	TRBJ1-2	TRBD1	CASSPGTGATNYGYTF	TGTGCCAGCTCACCCGGGACAGGGGCAACTAACTATGGCTACACCTTC
-	TRBV2	TRBJ2-1	-	CASSVEGYEQFF	TGTGCCAGCAGTGTTGAGGGATATGAGCAGTTCTTC
-	TRBV30	TRBJ2-2	-	CAWRVSANTGELFF	TGTGCCTGGAGGGTTAGCGCGAACACCGGGGAGCTGTTTTTT